This T cell receptor (beta chain) appears in the sequencing data of a study of T cell responses to AZD1222 COVID-19 vaccine. Study-wide context: Timing groups of about 4 and about 12 weeks for second doses were pooled.

Comments on this clone: Its antigen is not known.

Study-wide points: Vaccine-associated CD4 TCRs spanned spike, dominant at 160-218 and 743-854. Spike-specific TCR depth and breadth grew after two AZD1222 doses.

This CDR3 comprises 14 residues. Trimming took 7 bases from V and 4 from J, leaving 16 bases between them. CDR1 is LNHDA, CDR2 SQIVND, per germline (reference sequence). Profiling relied on immunoSEQ multiplex PCR, and the TCRdb table lists in-frame clones only, not all of them. This table holds approximately 110,000 clones, 88% found once. The source material was peripheral blood, sampled on day 0 of AZD1222 vaccination. The clonotype comes from an adult in good health. The chain has TRBV19 and TRBJ1-1, with a weak D call TRBD1 (5 bases). In nucleotides, the CDR3 is TGTGCCAGTATTTCGTGGGGCGATGGCACTGAAGCTTTCTTT. Its protein is CASISWGDGTEAFF.